The 27 T cell receptor beta chains below were found in one sample sequenced in a study of cytomegalovirus exposure and HLA in healthy donors. Primers for the PCR totalled 60 Vbeta and 13 Jbeta. Assay: immunoSEQ multiplex PCR; the TCRdb copy retains only in-frame clones and omits some. The sample contains 110,000 to 150,000 clones, 80% of which appear only once. Specimen: PBMCs. The origin of the receptors is a man aged 35-49 years in good health and CMV-seronegative.

This clone rates as medium-sized. CDR3 in amino acids: CATSREAGQGADTQYF. For the CDR3, the DNA is TGTGCCACCAGCAGAGAGGCGGGACAGGGGGCAGATACGCAGTATTTT. V gene TRBV15 combines with J gene TRBJ2-3, with 11 bases matching TRBD1. The CDR3 is made up of 16 amino acids. CDR1 is LNHNV, CDR2 YYDKDF, per germline (reference sequence). V was pared by 0 bases and J by 4 bases, with 3 bases of the junction left unmatched.

This chain joins TRBV11-2 and TRBJ1-4, with 7 bases lining up with TRBD1. CDR3 length equals 15 residues. The V gene's germline CDR1 is SGHAT and CDR2 FQNNGV. V shed 2 bases, J shed 2 bases, and the junction held 2 bases outside the gene matches. CDR3 in amino acids: CASSLMGQTNEKLFF. CDR3 in DNA: TGTGCCAGCAGCTTAATGGGACAGACTAATGAAAAACTGTTTTTT.

This chain joins TRBV5-1 and TRBJ2-5; TRBD2 aligns across 13 bases. Unmatched junction bases numbered 5, after V lost 4 bases and J lost 2 bases. CDR3 size: 16 residues. CDR1 and CDR2 (germline): SGHRS, YFSETQ. The CDR3 here is CASSEELAGGQETQYF. In DNA form, the CDR3 reads TGCGCCAGCAGCGAAGAACTAGCGGGGGGGCAAGAGACCCAGTACTTC.

The CDR3 reads CASSSWGQGREAFF. DNA for the CDR3: TGTGCCAGCAGCTCCTGGGGACAGGGCCGTGAAGCTTTCTTT. V usage is TRBV7-9 and J usage is TRBJ1-1; 9 bases map to TRBD1. This CDR3 has 14 amino acids. Germline CDR1 reads SEHNR; CDR2 reads FQNEAQ (reference sequence). With 4 bases clipped from V and 7 bases from J, the junction kept 7 bases outside the gene matches.

The rearrangement links TRBV9 to TRBJ1-3; D gene unclear. Deletions cut 1 base from V and 0 bases from J, with 5 bases between. CDR1 SGDLS and CDR2 YYNGEE come from the germline V gene. The CDR3 consists of 14 residues. CDR3 sequence (DNA): TGTGCCAGCAGCGTAACAGCCTCTGGAAACACCATATATTTT. Protein sequence: CASSVTASGNTIYF. Drawing the rest from reference TRBV9 and TRBJ1-3, the complete variable domain is DSGVTQTPKHLITATGQRVTLRCSPRSGDLSVYWYQQSLDQGLQFLIQYYNGEERAKGNILERFSAQQFPDLHSELNLSSLELGDSALYFCASSVTASGNTIYFGEGSWLTVV.

The chain has TRBV6-6 and TRBJ1-5, with D tentatively TRBD1 (6 bases). This CDR3 is 14 amino acids long. Trimming shortened V by 9 bases and J by 5 bases, and 17 bases separated the two germline ends. Germline assignment: CDR1 MNHNY and CDR2 SVGAGI (reference sequence). The CDR3 DNA reads as TGTGCCAGTAACTCACAGGGTTCCGATCAGCCCCAGCATTTT. This sequence encodes CASNSQGSDQPQHF.

The chain employs TRBV9 and TRBJ2-5, with TRBD2 matching over 8 bases. Trimming at V came to 4 bases and at J to 5 bases, leaving 7 bases not matched to a gene. Germline V gives CDR1 SGDLS, CDR2 YYNGEE. This CDR3 spans 14 amino acids. DNA of the CDR3: TGTGCCAGCAGCCCAGGACTAGCAGGGGAGACCCAGTACTTC. Protein sequence: CASSPGLAGETQYF.

The rearrangement links TRBV4-1 to TRBJ1-1, with D possibly being TRBD1 (5 bases). With 6 bases removed from V and 4 bases from J, the gap between germline ends came to 18 bases. CDR3 length equals 15 residues. CDR1 MGHRA and CDR2 YSYEKL come from the germline V gene. In DNA form, the CDR3 reads TGCGCCAGCAGGCCGGAAACCCAGGGTGGCACTGAAGCTTTCTTT. Its protein product is CASRPETQGGTEAFF.

This chain joins TRBV14 and TRBJ2-1; TRBD2 matches at 15 bases. V was pared by 1 base and J by 14 bases, with 9 bases of the junction left unmatched. The germline CDR1 and CDR2 sequences are SGHDN and FVKESK. This CDR3 has 16 residues. The chain's CDR3 is CASSQVGLAGGRLEFF. In DNA, the CDR3 is TGTGCCAGCAGCCAAGTTGGACTAGCGGGGGGGCGGCTTGAGTTCTTC. Combining the CDR3 with reference TRBV14 and TRBJ2-1 gives the whole variable domain EAGVTQFPSHSVIEKGQTVTLRCDPISGHDNLYWYRRVMGKEIKFLLHFVKESKQDESGMPNNRFLAERTGGTYSTLKVQPAELEDSGVYFCASSQVGLAGGRLEFFGPGTRLTVL.

This clone was seen just once. The gene calls are TRBV28 and TRBJ2-7, with D possibly being TRBD1 (5 bases). The CDR3 covers 15 residues. V lost 5 bases and J 5 bases, leaving 19 bases between the germline ends. Germline-derived CDR1 and CDR2 are MDHEN and SYDVKM. CDR3 bases: TGTGCCAGCAGTATACAGGATCTTCGGGTGGACGAGCAGTACTTC. It encodes CASSIQDLRVDEQYF.

The V gene is TRBV12-5, the J gene TRBJ2-5; D remains ambiguous. The J call could be wrong; TRBJ2-7 is a better fit for the DNA end. Per germline, CDR1 LGHNT and CDR2 FRNRAP. This CDR3 has 12 amino acids. CDR3 amino acids: CASGFTPSEQYF. The DNA for the CDR3 is TGTGCTAGTGGTTTTACCCCCTCCGAGCAGTACTTC.

The gene calls are TRBV30 and TRBJ2-7; the match to TRBD1 covers 7 bases. Trimming took 5 bases from V and 4 from J; bases not matched to a gene: 8. Germline-derived CDR1 and CDR2 are GTSNPN and SVGIG (reference sequence). The CDR3 extends over 13 amino acids. The CDR3 loop reads CAWAPDRVYEQYF. The CDR3 region has the DNA TGTGCCTGGGCCCCCGACAGGGTATACGAGCAGTACTTC.

This sequence joins TRBV5-6 and TRBJ2-5; 10 bases line up with TRBD1. Trimming at V came to 4 bases and at J to 11 bases, leaving 14 bases not matched to a gene. Germline assignment: CDR1 SGHDT and CDR2 YYEEEE. The CDR3 length is 15 residues. In nucleotides, the CDR3 is TGTGCCAGCAGCCCGGGACAGGGGACCCGCTTGGAGCAGTACTTC. Its translation: CASSPGQGTRLEQYF. Full variable domain (remainder filled in from reference TRBV5-6 and TRBJ2-5): DAGVTQSPTHLIKTRGQQVTLRCSPKSGHDTVSWYQQALGQGPQFIFQYYEEEERQRGNFPDRFSGHQFPNYSSELNVNALLLGDSALYLCASSPGQGTRLEQYFGPGTRLLVL.

The rearrangement joins TRBV27 to TRBJ1-5; D is uncertain. Per the germline V gene, CDR1 is MNHEY and CDR2 is SMNVEV (reference sequence). Trimming shortened V by 6 bases and J by 6 bases, and 18 bases separated the two germline ends. This CDR3 has 15 amino acids. The CDR3 here is CASRLAPRVVQPQHF. In DNA form, the CDR3 reads TGTGCCAGCAGGCTTGCCCCCCGGGTGGTTCAGCCCCAGCATTTT.

The gene calls are TRBV7-2 and TRBJ1-2; D might be TRBD1 (6 bases). The CDR3 totals 13 residues. Germline CDR1 SGHTA, CDR2 FQGNSA. V was pared by 3 bases and J by 2 bases, with 7 bases between. The CDR3 loop is CASSFGQNYGYTF. DNA for the CDR3: TGTGCCAGCAGCTTTGGACAGAACTATGGCTACACCTTC. Full variable domain (remainder filled in from reference TRBV7-2 and TRBJ1-2): GAGVSQSPSNKVTEKGKDVELRCDPISGHTALYWYRQSLGQGLEFLIYFQGNSAPDKSGLPSDRFSAERTGGSVSTLTIQRTQQEDSAVYLCASSFGQNYGYTFGSGTRLTVV.

This chain uses TRBV7-3 with TRBJ2-5; tentative D call: TRBD1 (6 bases). The germline V gene has CDR1 SGHTA and CDR2 FQGTGA. Trimming took 2 bases from V and 5 from J, leaving 9 bases between them. The CDR3 has 13 residues. The CDR3 nucleotides are TGTGCCAGCAGCTTATCTAGGGGGGAGACCCAGTACTTC. This gives the protein CASSLSRGETQYF.

The chain has TRBV27 and TRBJ2-5; 8 bases agree with TRBD1. TRBJ2-7 matches the DNA end more closely, so the J call is doubtful. CDR1 is MNHEY and CDR2 is SMNVEV in the germline V gene (reference sequence). This CDR3 comprises 14 residues. CDR3 loop: CASTVGTGTYEQYF. For the CDR3, the DNA is TGTGCCAGCACCGTCGGGACAGGAACCTACGAGCAGTACTTC.

This chain links TRBV5-4 with TRBJ2-1; 8 positions match TRBD2. V was pared by 2 bases and J by 4 bases, with 5 bases of the junction left unmatched. This CDR3 contains 15 residues. Germline CDR1 reads SGHNT; CDR2 reads YYREEE (reference sequence). The CDR3 protein is CASSFVSGGYNEQFF. CDR3 DNA: TGTGCCAGCAGCTTTGTCAGCGGGGGTTACAATGAGCAGTTCTTC. Drawing the rest from reference TRBV5-4 and TRBJ2-1, the complete variable domain is ETGVTQSPTHLIKTRGQQVTLRCSSQSGHNTVSWYQQALGQGPQFIFQYYREEENGRGNFPPRFSGLQFPNYSSELNVNALELDDSALYLCASSFVSGGYNEQFFGPGTRLTVL.

This chain links TRBV7-2 with TRBJ2-2; D remains ambiguous. Germline V CDR1 and CDR2: SGHTA, FQGNSA. Trimming removed 5 bases at V and 1 base at J, with 8 bases between. This CDR3 region has 14 residues. The CDR3 reads CASSLDLNTGELFF. The CDR3 DNA reads as TGTGCCAGCAGCCTCGACTTGAACACCGGGGAGCTGTTTTTT.

This clone was observed a few times. The sample holds other DNA sequences that translate to the same CDR3. DNA for the CDR3: TGTGCCAGCAGTCAAAATACAGGGAATAATTCACCCCTCCACTTT. Translated: CASSQNTGNNSPLHF. This chain connects TRBV6-5 to TRBJ1-6; D may be TRBD1 (6 bases). The germline V and J ends were trimmed by 5 bases and 5 bases, with 13 bases remaining between them. Germline V gives CDR1 MNHEY, CDR2 SVGAGI. The CDR3 loop spans 15 amino acids.

The chain couples TRBV4-3 to TRBJ2-1; 12 bases map to TRBD2. V was clipped by 4 bases and J by 2 bases; unmatched bases: 3. Germline assignment: CDR1 LGHNA and CDR2 YSLEER. The CDR3 extends over 16 amino acids. The CDR3 sequence: CASSLLAGGPYNEQFF. The DNA for the CDR3 is TGCGCCAGCAGCCTTCTAGCGGGGGGGCCCTACAATGAGCAGTTCTTC.

This rearrangement joins TRBV7-2 to TRBJ1-4; maybe TRBD1 (5 bases). V was trimmed by 4 bases and J by 8 bases, leaving 14 bases between them. Germline V gene data show CDR1 as SGHTA and CDR2 as FQGNSA. The CDR3 runs 14 residues. Here the CDR3 DNA reads TGTGCCAGCAGCTCCCCAGGGATTAGAGAAAAACTGTTTTTT. Translated, it gives CASSSPGIREKLFF.

The chain employs TRBV10-1 and TRBJ2-3; unclear D gene. There are 15 residues in the CDR3. V shed 0 bases and J shed 1 base, with 8 bases lying between them. Germline CDR1 WNHNN, CDR2 SYGVQD (reference sequence). The CDR3 region is CASSESTEGTDTQYF. The CDR3 DNA sequence: TGCGCCAGCAGTGAGTCGACTGAAGGCACAGATACGCAGTATTTT.

The gene calls are TRBV6-5 and TRBJ2-6, with TRBD1 matching over 8 bases. J gave up 3 bases and V 7 bases, and 2 bases lay outside the gene matches. Per germline, CDR1 MNHEY and CDR2 SVGAGI. CDR3 length: 14 residues. This CDR3 reads CASTTGGGANVLTF. Written as DNA, the CDR3 is TGTGCCAGCACTACAGGGGGTGGGGCCAACGTCCTGACTTTC.

The chain combines TRBV5-4 with TRBJ1-4; possible D gene TRBD1, 6 bases. The germline gives CDR1 SGHNT, CDR2 YYREEE (reference sequence). The CDR3 spans 13 residues. Deletions cut 4 bases from V and 10 bases from J, with 14 bases between. The DNA for the CDR3 is TGTGCCAGCAGCCCGGGACAAGCGAGAAAACTGTTTTTT. It yields the protein CASSPGQARKLFF.

The rearrangement links TRBV13 to TRBJ2-1; D ambiguous. Deletions cut 5 bases from V and 2 bases from J, with 16 bases between. Germline V gene sequence: CDR1 PRHDT, CDR2 FYEKMQ (reference sequence). The CDR3 consists of 16 residues. CDR3 nucleotide sequence: TGTGCCAGCAGCCTCCCTATGGTGAAGCCCTACAATGAGCAGTTCTTC. Its protein is CASSLPMVKPYNEQFF.

This chain links TRBV2 with TRBJ2-5, with TRBD2 matching over 9 bases. The V gene end was trimmed by 4 bases and the J gene end by 1 base; junction bases not matched to a gene: 10. The CDR3 sequence is 17 residues long. Germline CDR1 reads SNHLY; CDR2 reads FYNNEI. The CDR3 nucleotides are TGTGCCAGCAGTGTCTTAGTAGCGGGGGATTCCCAAGAGACCCAGTACTTC. Translated: CASSVLVAGDSQETQYF.